Given below is one TCR beta chain in context. This sample was included in a study of blood T cell repertoires in COVID-19. Turning to the study itself: The study drew acute and convalescent COVID-19 samples from the United States, Italy and Spain. The cDNA or gDNA used as material had been derived from T cells, B-cell-depleted T cells, or PBMCs.

Study processing details: From reference gene primer amplification, estimates of nucleated cell counts were derived. Repertoires were generated with immunoSEQ multiplex PCR, while TCRdb's copy carries only in-frame clones and drops some. V and J calls and clone size are copied from that table; D and trimming were computed from the DNA. The sample yields 150,000 or so clones, about 88% seen once. Unmatched junction bases numbered 9, after V lost 3 bases and J lost 5 bases. This CDR3 has 17 amino acids. CDR1 and CDR2 from the germline V gene are SGHRS and YFSETQ. The clonotype was recovered from a woman aged 65 to 85 with acute or convalescent COVID-19. The chain has TRBV5-1 and TRBJ2-1; 12 nucleotides agree with TRBD2. The sample taken for sequencing was peripheral blood. DNA of the CDR3: TGCGCCAGCAGCTACTTTCTAGCGGGGGGGCTGAACAATGAGCAGTTCTTC. The encoded protein is CASSYFLAGGLNNEQFF.